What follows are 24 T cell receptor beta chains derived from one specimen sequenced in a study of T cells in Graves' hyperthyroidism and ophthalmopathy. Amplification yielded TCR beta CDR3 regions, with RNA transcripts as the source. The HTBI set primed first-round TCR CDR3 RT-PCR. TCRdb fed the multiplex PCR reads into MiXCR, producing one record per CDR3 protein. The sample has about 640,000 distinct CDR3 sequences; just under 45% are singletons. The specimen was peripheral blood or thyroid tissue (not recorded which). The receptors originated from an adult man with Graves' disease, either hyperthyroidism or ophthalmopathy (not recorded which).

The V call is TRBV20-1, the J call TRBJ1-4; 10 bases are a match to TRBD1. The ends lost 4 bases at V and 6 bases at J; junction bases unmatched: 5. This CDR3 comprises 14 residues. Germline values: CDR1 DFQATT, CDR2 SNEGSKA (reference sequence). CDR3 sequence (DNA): TGCAGTGCTAACGCCGGGACAGGGGATGAAAAACTGTTTTTT. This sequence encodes CSANAGTGDEKLFF.

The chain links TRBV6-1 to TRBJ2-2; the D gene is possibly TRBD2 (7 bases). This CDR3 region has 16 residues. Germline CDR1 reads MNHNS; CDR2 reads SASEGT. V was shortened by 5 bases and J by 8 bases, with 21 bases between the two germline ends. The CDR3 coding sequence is TGTGCCAGCAGTCTTCTAGCGGAGGGACACCGGGGGGAGCTGTTTTTT. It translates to CASSLLAEGHRGELFF.

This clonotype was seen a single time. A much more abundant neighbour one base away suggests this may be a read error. CDR3 loop: CASGAFQETQYF. The CDR3 bases are TGTGCCAGCGGGGCCTTCCAAGAGACCCAGTACTTC. V gene TRBV2 combines with J gene TRBJ2-5, with D possibly matching TRBD1 (5 bases). Germline values: CDR1 SNHLY, CDR2 FYNNEI. The CDR3 contains 12 residues. Between the trimmed V and J ends, which lost 8 bases and 1 base, there was a span of 8 bases.

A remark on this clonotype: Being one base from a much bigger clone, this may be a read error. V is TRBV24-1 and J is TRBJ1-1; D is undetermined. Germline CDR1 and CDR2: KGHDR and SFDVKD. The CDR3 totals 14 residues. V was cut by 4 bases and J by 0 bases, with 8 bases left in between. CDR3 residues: CATSDGLLNTEAFF. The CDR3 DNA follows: TGTGCCACCAGTGACGGACTTCTGAACACTGAAGCTTTCTTT.

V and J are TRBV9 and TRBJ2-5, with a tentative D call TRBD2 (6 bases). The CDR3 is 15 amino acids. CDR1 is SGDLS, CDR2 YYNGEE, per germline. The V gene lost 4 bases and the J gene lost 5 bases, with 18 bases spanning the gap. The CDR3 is CASSQVGSSVETQYF. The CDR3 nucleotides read TGTGCCAGCAGCCAAGTCGGGTCTAGCGTTGAGACCCAGTACTTC.

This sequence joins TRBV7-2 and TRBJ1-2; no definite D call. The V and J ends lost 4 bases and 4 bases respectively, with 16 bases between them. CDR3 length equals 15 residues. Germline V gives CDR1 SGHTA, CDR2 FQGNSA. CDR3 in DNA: TGTGCCAGCAGCTCCCCGTGGGGAGCGGCCTATGGCTACACCTTC. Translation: CASSSPWGAAYGYTF.

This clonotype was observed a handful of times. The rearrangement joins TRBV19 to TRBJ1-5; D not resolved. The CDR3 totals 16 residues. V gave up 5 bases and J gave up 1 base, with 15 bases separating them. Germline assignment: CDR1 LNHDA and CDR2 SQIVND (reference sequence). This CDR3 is CASSLRTRGSNQPQHF. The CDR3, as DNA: TGTGCCAGTAGTCTTCGGACCCGTGGGAGCAATCAGCCCCAGCATTTT.

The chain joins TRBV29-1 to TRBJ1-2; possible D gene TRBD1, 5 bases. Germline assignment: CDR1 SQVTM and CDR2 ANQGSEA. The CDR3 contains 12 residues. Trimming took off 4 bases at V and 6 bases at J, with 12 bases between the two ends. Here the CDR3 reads CSVVVQGDGYTF. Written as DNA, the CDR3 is TGCAGCGTTGTCGTCCAGGGCGATGGCTACACCTTC.

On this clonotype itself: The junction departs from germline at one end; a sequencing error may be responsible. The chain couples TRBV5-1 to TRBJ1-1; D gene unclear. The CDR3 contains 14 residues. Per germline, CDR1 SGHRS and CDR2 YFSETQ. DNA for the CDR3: TGCGCCAGCAGCTTGGCCGAACGATTCACTGAAGCTTCCTTT. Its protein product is CASSLAERFTEASF. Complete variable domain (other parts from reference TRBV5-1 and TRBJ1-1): KAGVTQTPRYLIKTRGQQVTLSCSPISGHRSVSWYQQTPGQGLQFLFEYFSETQRNKGNFPGRFSGRQFSNSRSEMNVSTLELGDSALYLCASSLAERFTEASFGQGTRLTVV.

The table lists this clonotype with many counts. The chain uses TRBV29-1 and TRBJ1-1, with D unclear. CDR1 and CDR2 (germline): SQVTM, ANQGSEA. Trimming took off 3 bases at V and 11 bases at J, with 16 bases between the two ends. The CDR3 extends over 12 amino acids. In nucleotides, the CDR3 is TGCAGCGTTGATCTCGACCGCAGTAGGGCTTTCTTT. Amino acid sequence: CSVDLDRSRAFF.

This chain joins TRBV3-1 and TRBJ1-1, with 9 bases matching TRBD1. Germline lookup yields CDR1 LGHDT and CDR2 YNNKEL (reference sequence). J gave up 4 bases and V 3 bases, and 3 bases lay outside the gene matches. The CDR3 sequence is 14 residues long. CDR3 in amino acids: CASSHSQGATEAFF. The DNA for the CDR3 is TGTGCCAGCAGCCATTCACAGGGGGCCACTGAAGCTTTCTTT. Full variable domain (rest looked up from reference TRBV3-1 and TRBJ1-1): DTAVSQTPKYLVTQMGNDKSIKCEQNLGHDTMYWYKQDSKKFLKIMFSYNNKELIINETVPNRFSPKSPDKAHLNLHINSLELGDSAVYFCASSHSQGATEAFFGQGTRLTVV.

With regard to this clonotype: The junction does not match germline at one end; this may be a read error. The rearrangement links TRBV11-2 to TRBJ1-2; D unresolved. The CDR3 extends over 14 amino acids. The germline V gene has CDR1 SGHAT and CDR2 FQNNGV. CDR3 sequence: CASSVEGPGGGYTF. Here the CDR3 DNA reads TGCGCCAGCAGCGTTGAAGGGCCAGGCGGTGGCTACACCTTC.

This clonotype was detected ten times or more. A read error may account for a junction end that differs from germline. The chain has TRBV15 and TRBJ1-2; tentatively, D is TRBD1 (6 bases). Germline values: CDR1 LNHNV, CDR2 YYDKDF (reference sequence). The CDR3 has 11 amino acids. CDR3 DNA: TGTGCCACCAGCAGAGGGACAGCCCTGGGCTTC. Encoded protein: CATSRGTALGF.

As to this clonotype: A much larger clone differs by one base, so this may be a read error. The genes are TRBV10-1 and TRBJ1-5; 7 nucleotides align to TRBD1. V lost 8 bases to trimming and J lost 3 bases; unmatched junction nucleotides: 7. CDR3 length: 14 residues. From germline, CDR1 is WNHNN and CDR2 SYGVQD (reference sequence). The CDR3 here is CASGPTGTNQPQHF. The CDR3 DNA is TGCGCCAGCGGTCCGACAGGGACCAATCAGCCCCAGCATTTT.

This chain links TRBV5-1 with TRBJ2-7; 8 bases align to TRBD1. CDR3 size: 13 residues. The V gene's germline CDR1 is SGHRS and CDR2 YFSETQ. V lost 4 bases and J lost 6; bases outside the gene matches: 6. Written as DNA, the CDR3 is TGCGCCAGCAGCAAGGGACAGGACGCCGAGCAGTACTTC. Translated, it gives CASSKGQDAEQYF.

DNA of the CDR3: TGCGCCAGCAGCGCCCCGGGACAGAACTATGGCTACACCTTC. Encoded protein: CASSAPGQNYGYTF. This chain connects TRBV5-1 to TRBJ1-2, with 7 bases matching TRBD1. CDR1 is SGHRS and CDR2 is YFSETQ in the germline V gene. V lost 4 bases, J lost 2 bases, and 5 bases stayed unmatched. CDR3 length: 14 amino acids. The full variable domain, in which reference TRBV5-1 and TRBJ1-2 provide the parts outside the CDR3, is KAGVTQTPRYLIKTRGQQVTLSCSPISGHRSVSWYQQTPGQGLQFLFEYFSETQRNKGNFPGRFSGRQFSNSRSEMNVSTLELGDSALYLCASSAPGQNYGYTFGSGTRLTVV.

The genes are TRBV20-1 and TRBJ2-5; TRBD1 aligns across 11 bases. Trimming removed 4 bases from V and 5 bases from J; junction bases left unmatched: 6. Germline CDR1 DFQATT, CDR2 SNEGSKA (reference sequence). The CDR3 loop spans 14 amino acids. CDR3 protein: CSATTDRGLETQYF. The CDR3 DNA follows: TGCAGTGCTACTACGGACAGGGGGCTCGAGACCCAGTACTTC.

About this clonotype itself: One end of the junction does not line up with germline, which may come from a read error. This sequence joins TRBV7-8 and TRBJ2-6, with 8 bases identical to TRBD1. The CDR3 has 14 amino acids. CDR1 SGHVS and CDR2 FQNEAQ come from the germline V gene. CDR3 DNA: TGTGCCAGCAGTCCGAGAACAGGGGGCAACGTCCTGACTTTC. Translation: CASSPRTGGNVLTF. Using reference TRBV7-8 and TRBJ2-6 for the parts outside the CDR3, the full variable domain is GAGVSQSPRYKVAKRGQDVALRCDPISGHVSLFWYQQALGQGPEFLTYFQNEAQLDKSGLPSDRFFAERPEGSVSTLKIQRTQQEDSAVYLCASSPRTGGNVLTFGAGSRLTVL.

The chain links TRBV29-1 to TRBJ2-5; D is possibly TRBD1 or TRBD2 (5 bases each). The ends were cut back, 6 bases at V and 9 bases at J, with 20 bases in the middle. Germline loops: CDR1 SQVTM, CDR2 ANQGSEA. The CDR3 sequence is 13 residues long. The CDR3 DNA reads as TGCAGCGTCGCCGGGACGTCCAGACGGGCCCAGTACTTC. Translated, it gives CSVAGTSRRAQYF.

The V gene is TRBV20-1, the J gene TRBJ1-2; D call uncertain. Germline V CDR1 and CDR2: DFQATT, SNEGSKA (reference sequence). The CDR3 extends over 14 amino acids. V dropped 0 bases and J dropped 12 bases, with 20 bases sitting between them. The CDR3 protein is CSARDLIGGSWNTF. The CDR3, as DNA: TGCAGTGCTAGAGATCTCATTGGCGGCAGCTGGAACACCTTC.

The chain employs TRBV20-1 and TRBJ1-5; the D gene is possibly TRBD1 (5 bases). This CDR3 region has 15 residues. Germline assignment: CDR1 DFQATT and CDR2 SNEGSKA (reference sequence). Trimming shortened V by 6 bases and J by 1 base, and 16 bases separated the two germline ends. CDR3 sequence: CSAIREPGSNQPQHF. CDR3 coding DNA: TGCAGTGCCATCAGAGAGCCAGGGAGCAATCAGCCCCAGCATTTT.

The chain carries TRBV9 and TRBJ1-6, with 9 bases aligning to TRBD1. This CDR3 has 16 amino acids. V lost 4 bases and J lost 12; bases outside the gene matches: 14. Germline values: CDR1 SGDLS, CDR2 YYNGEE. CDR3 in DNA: TGTGCCAGCAGCCAAGCATCGGGACAGGGCTTTGGACCCCTCCACTTT. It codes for CASSQASGQGFGPLHF. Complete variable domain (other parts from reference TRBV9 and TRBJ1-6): DSGVTQTPKHLITATGQRVTLRCSPRSGDLSVYWYQQSLDQGLQFLIQYYNGEERAKGNILERFSAQQFPDLHSELNLSSLELGDSALYFCASSQASGQGFGPLHFGNGTRLTVT.

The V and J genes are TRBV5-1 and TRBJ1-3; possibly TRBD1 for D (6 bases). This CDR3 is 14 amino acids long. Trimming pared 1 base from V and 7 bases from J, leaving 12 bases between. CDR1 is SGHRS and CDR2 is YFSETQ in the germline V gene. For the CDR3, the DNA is TGCGCCAGCAGCTTGAAGGGACATGTGAACACCATATATTTT. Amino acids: CASSLKGHVNTIYF.

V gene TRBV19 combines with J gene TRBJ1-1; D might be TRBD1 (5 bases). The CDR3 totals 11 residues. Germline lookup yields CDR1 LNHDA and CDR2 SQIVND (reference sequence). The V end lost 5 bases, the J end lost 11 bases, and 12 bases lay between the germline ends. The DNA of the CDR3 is TGTGCCAGTAGTCCAGGGATCGTGGCTTTCTTT. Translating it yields CASSPGIVAFF. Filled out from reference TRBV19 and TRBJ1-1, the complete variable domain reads DGGITQSPKYLFRKEGQNVTLSCEQNLNHDAMYWYRQDPGQGLRLIYYSQIVNDFQKGDIAEGYSVSREKKESFPLTVTSAQKNPTAFYLCASSPGIVAFFGQGTRLTVV.